This is a list of T cell receptor beta chains from one sample in a study of blood T cell repertoires in COVID-19. Libraries were prepared by immunoSEQ multiplex PCR; TCRdb keeps only in-frame clonotypes and omits some of them. Among 250,000 to 350,000 clones, 75% to 90% were seen once, and the ten largest hold 3%. The sample taken for sequencing was peripheral blood. The receptors originated from a woman in her twenties or thirties with active or convalescent COVID-19. Both conserved end residues are trimmed from each CDR3. Part of the rows lack a size; the others show once, few, many or a class for expanded clones.

J	size	V	CDR3
TRBJ1-1	NA	TRBV12-3/TRBV12-4	ASSGGNEAF
TRBJ1-5	once	TRBV4-3	ASSQDRDNQPQH
TRBJ2-6	NA	TRBV2	ASSDLIAMTRANVLT
TRBJ2-3	NA	TRBV19	ASSPSGVTDTQY
TRBJ1-3	NA	TRBV15	ATSRERQGAGNTIY
TRBJ2-3	NA	TRBV5-4	ASSSRGGDTDTQY
TRBJ1-2	NA	TRBV5-1	ASSGGILGGYT
TRBJ1-2	NA	TRBV4-2	ASSQVKTDYGYT
TRBJ2-6	NA	TRBV18	ASSPGTGGVTGANVLT
TRBJ2-5	NA	TRBV2	ASSEITGGGETQY
TRBJ1-4	NA	TRBV28	ASGPGTPNEKLF
TRBJ2-7	NA	TRBV6-2/TRBV6-3	ASSYPSMGIAGGEYEQY
TRBJ1-4	NA	TRBV7-2	ASSARDRATNEKLF
TRBJ1-3	NA	TRBV3-1/TRBV3-2	ASSQDMTAGNTIY
TRBJ1-3	NA	TRBV7-9	ASSHYQGSRSGNTIY
TRBJ1-4	few	TRBV7-2	ASSLGDSYEKLF
TRBJ2-7	NA	TRBV7-2	ASSPSGALEYEQY
TRBJ2-1	NA	TRBV6-6	ASSYQEDYNEQF
TRBJ1-6	NA	TRBV9	ASSVTGTGGVNSPLH
TRBJ2-5	NA	TRBV28	ASSLAVLGETQY
TRBJ1-1	NA	TRBV7-6	ASSHAGAPNTEAF
TRBJ1-2	NA	TRBV7-2	ASSLDLYGYT
TRBJ2-7	few	TRBV18	ASSPTALRGRHYEQY
TRBJ2-1	NA	TRBV7-9	ASSLRDRENEQF
TRBJ2-5	once	TRBV9	ASSVSSRGGETQY
TRBJ2-7	few	TRBV19	ASSSRVNEQY
TRBJ1-1	NA	TRBV19	ASTQGRGLRNTEAF
TRBJ2-5	NA	TRBV18	ASSPPGTKKETQY
TRBJ1-1	once	TRBV4-2	ASSPSPTAEAF
TRBJ1-4	NA	TRBV15	ATSRDVATNEKLF
TRBJ2-2	NA	TRBV30	AWTLTLGGELF
TRBJ1-6	NA	TRBV27	ASSFGRGYNSPLH
TRBJ1-1	NA	TRBV28	ASRSGVMNTEAF
TRBJ2-5	NA	TRBV29-1	SVEDPTPLGQY
TRBJ2-4	few	TRBV3-1/TRBV3-2	ASSQGAGSAKNIQY
TRBJ2-5	NA	TRBV7-2	ASTLGRGAKETQY
TRBJ2-7	NA	TRBV7-2	ASSPGQGVYEQY
TRBJ2-3	NA	TRBV7-2	ASRRRAGSTDTQY
TRBJ1-2	once	TRBV28	ASSFPPAGGGYT
TRBJ1-1	NA	TRBV5-1	ASSLAGSEAF
TRBJ1-2	NA	TRBV3-1/TRBV3-2	ASSLPLRREREGGIYYT
TRBJ1-2	NA	TRBV7-2	ASSSDRGQYGYT
TRBJ1-1	NA	TRBV10-1	ASSGPGTGFTEAF
TRBJ2-1	NA	TRBV10-1	ASSCRIPRGSREQF
TRBJ1-5	NA	TRBV6-5	ASRLRVSQPQH
TRBJ2-3	NA	TRBV10-3	AISPSTDTQY
TRBJ2-1	NA	TRBV28	ASRPGTGRRYNEQF
TRBJ2-1	NA	TRBV18	ASSPLGASYNEQF
TRBJ1-2	NA	TRBV5-8	ASSTRGSRYGYT
TRBJ2-1	NA	TRBV29-1	SVVGHRGLNNEQF
TRBJ2-3	NA	TRBV5-1	ASRRDTTDTQY
TRBJ1-6	NA	TRBV30	AWSRLLELIDSPLH
TRBJ1-3	NA	TRBV15	ATMTGHHSGNTIY
TRBJ1-4	NA	TRBV19	ASSLGSGQGNEKLF
TRBJ2-3	once	TRBV6-2/TRBV6-3	ASSSGTSGGTDTQY
TRBJ1-2	NA	TRBV7-2	ASSNRGNYGYT
TRBJ1-3	NA	TRBV7-2	ASSLGTAASGNTIY
TRBJ1-5	NA	TRBV27	ASSWTGVSGQPQH
TRBJ2-3	NA	TRBV9	ASSVGQVTDTQY